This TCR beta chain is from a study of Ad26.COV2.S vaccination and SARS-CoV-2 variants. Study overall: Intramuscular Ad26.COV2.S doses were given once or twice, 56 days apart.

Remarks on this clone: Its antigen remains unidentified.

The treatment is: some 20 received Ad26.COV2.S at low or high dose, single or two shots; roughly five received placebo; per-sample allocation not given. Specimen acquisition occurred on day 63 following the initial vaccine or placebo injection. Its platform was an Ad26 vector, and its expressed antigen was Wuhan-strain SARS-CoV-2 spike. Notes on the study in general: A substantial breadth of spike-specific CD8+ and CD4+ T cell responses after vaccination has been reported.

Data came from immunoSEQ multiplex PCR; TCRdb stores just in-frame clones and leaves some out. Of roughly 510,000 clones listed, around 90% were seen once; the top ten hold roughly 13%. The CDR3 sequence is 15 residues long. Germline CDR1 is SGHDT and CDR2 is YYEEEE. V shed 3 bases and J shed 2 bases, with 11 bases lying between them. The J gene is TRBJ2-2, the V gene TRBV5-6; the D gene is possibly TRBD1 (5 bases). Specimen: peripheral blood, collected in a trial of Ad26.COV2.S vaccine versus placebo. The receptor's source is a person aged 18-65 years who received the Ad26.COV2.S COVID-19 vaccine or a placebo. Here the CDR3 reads CASSYRTANTGELFF. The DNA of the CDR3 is TGTGCCAGCAGCTACAGGACGGCTAACACCGGGGAGCTGTTTTTT.